A selection of T cell receptor beta chains follows, all from one sample in a study of radiotherapy plus CTLA-4 blockade in lung cancer. Here immunoSEQ multiplex PCR was the method, and the copy in TCRdb shows in-frame clones only, minus some. The sample carries 90,000 to 100,000 clones, around 83% recorded once. The input for sequencing was peripheral blood, taken from a patient treated with radiotherapy plus ipilimumab. Receptors were obtained from a human donor with non-small cell lung cancer that progressed on radiotherapy plus ipilimumab. Each CDR3 is given with its conserved first and last residue. A D gene is named only where the DNA matches it firmly. For some rows the clone size is stated as once, few or many, or as a class when expanded; others skip it.

J,size,V,length,D,CDR3,DNA
TRBJ1-2,NA,TRBV2,13,NA,CASSEGRLGGYTF,TGTGCCAGCAGTGAAGGCAGGCTGGGTGGCTACACCTTC
TRBJ2-3,few,TRBV19,14,TRBD2,CASRATGGTDTQYF,TGTGCCAGTCGCGCTACGGGGGGAACAGATACGCAGTATTTT
TRBJ1-1,NA,TRBV29-1,11,NA,CSVGDRWGAFF,TGCAGCGTGGGGGACCGGTGGGGGGCTTTCTTT
TRBJ2-7,NA,TRBV28,14,NA,CASSSDGFSYEQYF,TGTGCCAGCAGTTCGGACGGGTTCTCCTACGAGCAGTACTTC
TRBJ1-3,NA,TRBV7-8,15,TRBD1,CASSFQTGSGNTIYF,TGTGCCAGCAGCTTCCAGACAGGGTCAGGAAACACCATATATTTT
TRBJ1-2,NA,TRBV6-1,13,TRBD1,CASNDRGQYGYTF,TGTGCCAGCAACGACAGGGGGCAATATGGCTACACCTTC
TRBJ2-2,NA,TRBV2,13,NA,CASSSSNAGELFF,TGTGCCAGCAGTTCCTCTAACGCCGGGGAGCTGTTTTTT
TRBJ2-1,NA,TRBV11-3,14,TRBD1,CASSLGGEGQGQFF,TGTGCCAGCAGCTTAGGGGGCGAGGGACAGGGGCAGTTCTTC
TRBJ2-2,NA,TRBV27,15,NA,CASSFGQRNTGELFF,TGTGCCAGCAGTTTTGGGCAGAGGAACACCGGGGAGCTGTTTTTT
TRBJ2-3,NA,TRBV6-1,14,NA,CASSEATNTDTQYF,TGTGCCAGCAGTGAAGCGACCAACACAGATACGCAGTATTTT
TRBJ2-3,NA,TRBV2,13,NA,CASNPTTPDTQYF,TGTGCCAGCAACCCGACGACGCCAGATACGCAGTATTTT
TRBJ2-5,NA,TRBV18,14,NA,CASSPLTSGETQYF,TGTGCCAGCTCACCGCTGACTAGTGGCGAGACCCAGTACTTC
TRBJ2-1,few,TRBV7-9,13,TRBD1,CASSLGQYNEQFF,TGTGCCAGCAGCCTGGGACAGTACAATGAGCAGTTCTTC
TRBJ2-1,NA,TRBV7-9,17,NA,CASSLALGSSSYNEQFF,TGTGCCAGCAGCTTAGCGCTCGGCAGCAGCTCCTACAATGAGCAGTTCTTC
TRBJ2-3,NA,TRBV27,14,NA,CASSPTRATDTQYF,TGTGCCAGCAGTCCTACACGGGCGACAGATACGCAGTATTTT
TRBJ2-3,NA,TRBV5-4,12,TRBD1,CASSLSPGGQYF,TGTGCCAGCAGCTTGTCGCCAGGGGGGCAGTATTTT
TRBJ2-7,NA,TRBV15,15,TRBD2,CATSRVTSGTYEQYF,TGTGCCACCAGCAGAGTTACTAGCGGGACTTACGAGCAGTACTTC
TRBJ2-1,NA,TRBV6-1,15,TRBD2,CASTRTLAGGYEQFF,TGTGCCAGTACCCGGACGTTAGCGGGAGGCTATGAGCAGTTCTTC
TRBJ2-7,once,TRBV2,19,TRBD2,CASSLLTSGRGRGPYEQYF,TGTGCCAGCAGTCTACTGACTAGCGGGAGGGGGCGAGGACCCTACGAGCAGTACTTC
TRBJ2-2,NA,TRBV19,16,NA,CASSVLQGTNTGELFF,TGTGCCAGTAGTGTACTACAGGGAACGAACACCGGGGAGCTGTTTTTT
TRBJ2-7,once,TRBV4-2,16,TRBD1,CASSLSAGTGGNEQYF,TGTGCCAGCAGCCTCTCCGCAGGGACAGGGGGCAACGAGCAGTACTTC
TRBJ2-3,NA,TRBV10-3,14,NA,CAISHSGSTDTQYF,TGTGCCATCAGTCATAGCGGAAGCACAGATACGCAGTATTTT
TRBJ2-7,few,TRBV14,13,NA,CASSLNTLGEQYF,TGTGCCAGCAGCCTAAACACCCTTGGCGAGCAGTACTTC
TRBJ2-5,NA,TRBV7-9,13,NA,CASSPTQQETQYF,TGTGCCAGCAGTCCTACCCAACAAGAGACCCAGTACTTC
TRBJ2-5,NA,TRBV11-2,15,TRBD2,CASSTRTSEQETQYF,TGTGCCAGCAGCACCAGAACTAGCGAACAAGAGACCCAGTACTTC
TRBJ2-6,NA,TRBV23-1,16,TRBD1,CASGAGTGVGANVLTF,TGCGCCAGCGGAGCCGGGACAGGGGTTGGGGCCAACGTCCTGACTTTC
TRBJ2-2,NA,TRBV4-1,15,NA,CASSQVPRSTGELFF,TGCGCCAGCAGCCAAGTTCCCAGGTCGACGGGGGAGCTGTTTTTT
TRBJ2-1,NA,TRBV5-6,15,NA,CASSSRFREFSEQFF,TGTGCCAGCAGCTCGAGGTTCCGGGAGTTTAGTGAGCAGTTCTTC
TRBJ1-4,NA,TRBV28,19,NA,CASRPPWGTTGTTNEKLFF,TGTGCCAGCAGACCCCCGTGGGGGACGACGGGAACAACTAATGAAAAACTGTTTTTT
TRBJ2-2,NA,TRBV6-6,14,NA,CASTLRQGSGELFF,TGTGCCAGCACCTTACGTCAGGGTTCCGGGGAGCTGTTTTTT
TRBJ2-7,few,TRBV30,14,NA,CAWTGTGGSYEQYF,TGTGCCTGGACAGGAACAGGAGGGTCCTACGAGCAGTACTTC
TRBJ2-1,NA,TRBV30,15,TRBD2,CAWSIRTSGHNEQFF,TGTGCCTGGAGTATTAGGACTAGCGGTCACAATGAGCAGTTCTTC
TRBJ2-7,NA,TRBV27,15,TRBD2,CASRIRLAGAEEQYF,TGTGCCAGCAGGATCCGACTAGCGGGAGCCGAAGAGCAGTACTTC
TRBJ2-7,NA,TRBV9,14,TRBD1,CASSVDGTAYEQYF,TGTGCCAGCAGCGTAGATGGGACAGCCTACGAGCAGTACTTC
TRBJ2-2,NA,TRBV2,15,NA,CASSEALQGTGELFF,TGTGCCAGCAGTGAAGCGCTCCAGGGCACCGGGGAGCTGTTTTTT
TRBJ2-5,few,TRBV15,17,NA,CATSRDPDGRRKETQYF,TGTGCCACCAGCAGAGACCCGGACGGGAGAAGGAAAGAGACCCAGTACTTC
TRBJ1-4,NA,TRBV7-9,15,TRBD1,CASSSRTGVGEKLFF,TGTGCCAGCAGCTCTCGGACAGGGGTGGGTGAAAAACTGTTTTTT
TRBJ2-6,NA,TRBV7-3,15,NA,CASGRGSIGANVLTF,TGTGCCAGCGGAAGGGGGTCCATTGGGGCCAACGTCCTGACTTTC
TRBJ2-7,NA,TRBV10-3,15,TRBD1,CAISAGQGVTYEQYF,TGTGCCATCAGTGCCGGACAGGGGGTGACCTACGAGCAGTACTTC
TRBJ2-1,NA,TRBV28,12,TRBD1,CASGGNRGQQFF,TGTGCCAGCGGTGGTAACAGGGGGCAGCAGTTCTTC
TRBJ1-2,few,TRBV6-4,14,NA,CASSPEAGSYGYTF,TGTGCCAGCAGCCCGGAGGCGGGTAGCTATGGCTACACCTTC
TRBJ1-2,NA,TRBV5-1,16,TRBD1,CASSLGPGQGSSGYTF,TGCGCCAGCAGCTTGGGTCCGGGACAGGGGTCGTCGGGCTACACCTTC
TRBJ2-7,NA,TRBV9,11,TRBD2,CASSASGVQYF,TGTGCCAGCAGCGCTAGCGGGGTGCAGTACTTC
TRBJ2-1,NA,TRBV5-1,17,TRBD2,CASRYMAGTTSYNEQFF,TGCGCCAGCAGGTATATGGCCGGGACTACCTCTTACAATGAGCAGTTCTTC
TRBJ2-2,NA,TRBV6-1,13,NA,CASRTSNTGELFF,TGTGCCAGCCGTACTTCGAACACCGGGGAGCTGTTTTTT
TRBJ2-1,once,TRBV4-2,15,TRBD1,CASSQGTGEGDEQFF,TGTGCCAGCAGCCAAGGGACAGGGGAGGGCGATGAGCAGTTCTTC
TRBJ1-2,NA,TRBV6-5,14,NA,CASSEDGAQYGYTF,TGTGCCAGCAGTGAAGATGGTGCCCAGTATGGCTACACCTTC
TRBJ2-3,NA,TRBV9,16,TRBD1,CASSPKGGEFTDTQYF,TGTGCCAGCAGCCCCAAAGGGGGCGAGTTCACAGATACGCAGTATTTT
TRBJ2-1,once,TRBV27,19,TRBD2,CASSFNRDGLALSYNEQFF,TGTGCCAGCAGTTTCAACCGTGACGGACTAGCGCTCTCCTACAATGAGCAGTTCTTC
TRBJ1-2,NA,TRBV19,13,NA,CASSIQGFGGYTF,TGTGCCAGTAGTATACAGGGTTTCGGAGGCTACACCTTC
TRBJ1-2,NA,TRBV20-1,11,NA,CSATGTYGYTF,TGCAGTGCTACCGGGACTTATGGCTACACCTTC
TRBJ1-5,NA,TRBV10-3,15,TRBD1,CAISGENRGGQPQHF,TGTGCCATCAGTGGGGAAAACAGGGGCGGTCAGCCCCAGCATTTT
TRBJ1-4,NA,TRBV29-1,13,NA,CSAYVTTNEKLFF,TGCAGCGCGTATGTCACAACTAATGAAAAACTGTTTTTT